This entry lists 6 T cell receptor beta chains sequenced from one sample in a study of blood T cells in healthy people across ages. The second PCR ran about 6 to 11 cycles with a sample-barcoded 5' primer and J-beta primers. Each CDR3 protein gets one entry after TCRdb re-called the 5' RACE reads with MiXCR. The data show about 510,000 distinct CDR3 sequences, about 28% seen once. This same sample was also taken into another study, of T cells of mothers and their children.

The source material was blood. These receptor sequences come from a boy between 2 and 10 years old in good health.

The chain combines TRBV14 with TRBJ2-3, with D possibly called TRBD1 or TRBD2 (6 bases each). Trimming removed 5 bases at V and 4 bases at J, with 10 bases between. CDR3 size: 13 residues. In germline, CDR1 is SGHDN, CDR2 FVKESK. The CDR3: CASSGGLADTQYF. CDR3 bases: TGTGCCAGCAGCGGGGGGCTGGCAGATACGCAGTATTTT.

This chain uses TRBV4-1 with TRBJ1-4; possible D gene TRBD1, 5 bases. CDR3 length equals 15 residues. Germline CDR1 MGHRA, CDR2 YSYEKL. V gave up 3 bases and J gave up 3 bases, with 11 bases separating them. The CDR3 nucleotides are TGCGCCAGCAGCCAGACGGGGCAGGCTAATGAAAAACTGTTTTTT. Translated: CASSQTGQANEKLFF.

This chain links TRBV10-3 with TRBJ2-2; 14 bases fit TRBD2. The CDR3 extends over 16 amino acids. Germline V gene lookup returns CDR1 ENHRY and CDR2 SYGVKD. V shed 6 bases, J shed 3 bases, and the junction held 3 bases outside the gene matches. The DNA of the CDR3 is TGTGCCATCAGGGGGACTAGCGGGGGTTACACCGGGGAGCTGTTTTTT. Its translation is CAIRGTSGGYTGELFF.

The chain couples TRBV6-1 to TRBJ1-5; 10 bases are shared with TRBD1. The J segment lost 7 bases and the V segment lost 6 bases, leaving 6 bases of the junction unmatched. The CDR3 sequence is 14 residues long. From germline, CDR1 is MNHNS and CDR2 SASEGT. CDR3 nucleotide sequence: TGTGCCAGCAGGGGGACAGGGGACGGACAGCCCCAGCATTTT. This sequence encodes CASRGTGDGQPQHF.

Only a few counts were recorded for this clonotype. The CDR3 region is CASSPPLGPGEQFF. The DNA for the CDR3 is TGTGCCAGCAGTCCTCCCCTTGGTCCGGGTGAGCAGTTCTTC. The J gene is TRBJ2-5, the V gene TRBV7-9, with unresolved D. TRBJ2-1 explains the end of the DNA better; the J call may be wrong. This CDR3 contains 14 residues. The germline V gene has CDR1 SEHNR and CDR2 FQNEAQ (reference sequence).

J is TRBJ2-2 and V is TRBV19; D is undetermined. V was shortened by 8 bases and J by 7 bases, with 26 bases between the two germline ends. The CDR3 loop spans 17 amino acids. Germline V gene sequence: CDR1 LNHDA, CDR2 SQIVND (reference sequence). This CDR3 is CASRTSPNSGVVGELFF. CDR3 DNA sequence: TGTGCCAGTCGCACCTCTCCCAACTCCGGCGTAGTCGGGGAGCTGTTTTTT.